Here is one T cell receptor beta chain with its context. The target of this receptor is not known. One base away there is no much larger clone; base qualities are not given. Each collaborating institution followed its own protocols to collect whole blood in K2EDTA tubes. For TCRbeta analysis, collaborator samples were shipped as frozen whole blood, as isolated PBMCs, or as DNA extracted from either sample type. TCRbeta CDR3 regions were amplified from genomic DNA by means of the immunoSEQ Assay, a bias-controlled multiplex PCR. The paper's data handling went like this. Within the assay, amplification of reference gene primers was used to estimate how many nucleated cells each sample contained. To quantify the absolute abundance of each unique TCRbeta CDR3 rearrangement, sequence reads were collapsed and filtered. For each sample, productive Simpson clonality was calculated as the square root of Simpson's diversity index across productive rearrangements. Held by TCRdb, this immuneACCESS table contains in-frame sequences only and omits some clones. Under half of the omission traces to an unresolved V gene where checked; the cause of the rest is unknown. V and J calls and clone size are as listed in that table; D and trimming were resolved from the DNA. This sample is represented by some 150,000 clones; approximately 85% of them were singletons. Of the sample, less than 3% is held by the ten largest clones.

This specimen comes from a study of blood T cell repertoires in COVID-19 (dated by TCRdb to 2020 to 2021). General notes on the study: The collaborator samples originated in the United States, Italy and Spain and spanned the acute and convalescent phases of COVID-19. Where HLA class I and class II types were available, the types were taken from metadata supplied by the sample provider, not from assay-based typing. The sample metadata nearly always contained a de-identified subject ID, COVID-19 status, age in years and sex. The repertoires were made available in a free public database intended to serve as a resource for research on the immune response to SARS-CoV-2. Subjects who had been exposed to COVID-19, were actively infected with it, or had recovered from it provided the deeply sampled blood TCRbeta repertoires that made up the dataset. Samples came from the ongoing ImmuneRACE study (first 160 participants) plus 1,254 subjects from 6 global collaborators. The material from the prospective study consisted of cDNA or gDNA derived from T cells, B-cell-depleted T cells, or PBMCs.

V is reduced by 1 base and J by 4 bases, leaving a spacing of 19 bases between them. From its cysteine to its phenylalanine, the CDR3 spans 17 amino acids. Only the CDR3 DNA stays, 51 bases, in frame from base 1. The germline V gene supplies CDR1 SGHTA and CDR2 FQGNSA. Points the paper makes about the study in general: The amount of clinical and demographic metadata varied by source and participant and was provided uncurated.

The sequence derives from a man aged 45 to 65 with acute or convalescent COVID-19. This chain joins TRBV7-2 to TRBJ2-5; a weak D assignment points to TRBD2 (6 bases agree). The material sequenced was peripheral blood. The DNA sequence is given as TGTGCCAGCAGCTTAGAGTCGTGGGAGGCGTTTGTAGAGACCCAGTACTTC. Its product reads: CASSLESWEAFVETQYF.